This TCR beta chain was captured by sequencing in a study of long-term antiretroviral therapy in people with HIV. Overall study findings and caveats: Clones that had undergone expansion before ART prevailed in the repertoire throughout all time points. It was observed that HIV repertoires exhibited narrower CDR3 length ranges than controls. Specimen acquisition occurred between about 2003 and 2018, potentially under older ART regimens.

Germline V CDR1 and CDR2: LGHNA, YSLEER. The CDR3 length is 15 residues. Trimming left V 3 bases short and J 2 bases short, with 14 bases between. Researchers report immunoSEQ v3.0 was run at survey level. The table came from immunoSEQ multiplex PCR; TCRdb's copy has only in-frame clones and leaves some out. The sample has approximately 32,000 clones, roughly four fifths seen once. To note about this clone: The target antigen is unknown.

The chain joins TRBV4-3 to TRBJ2-7, with D maybe TRBD1 (6 bases). The clonotype originates from a man between 18 and 35 years old with HIV. The sample consisted of unsorted PBMCs, taken 0.3 years after starting antiretroviral therapy. CDR3 protein: CASSHATGQTYEQYF. CDR3 DNA sequence: TGCGCCAGCAGCCATGCAACCGGACAGACCTACGAGCAGTACTTC.